This entry lists 30 T cell receptor beta chains sequenced from one sample in a study of identical twins. TCRdb redid the calling of the 5' RACE reads with MiXCR, one entry per CDR3 protein. The table lists 1.5 million to 2 million distinct CDR3 sequences, roughly a third of them singletons. Sequencing was performed on cord blood. The receptors derive from a newborn girl in good health.

This clonotype was counted only a few times. The V and J genes are TRBV7-9 and TRBJ2-3; 7 nucleotides match TRBD2. Trimming at V came to 5 bases and at J to 4 bases, leaving 15 bases not matched to a gene. Germline V CDR1 and CDR2: SEHNR, FQNEAQ (reference sequence). The CDR3 runs 17 residues. In DNA form, the CDR3 reads TGTGCCAGCAGCCTACCCCCTAGCGGTCCTACGGCAGATACGCAGTATTTT. Residues: CASSLPPSGPTADTQYF.

V is TRBV12-3 or TRBV12-4 and J is TRBJ2-2, with D perhaps matching TRBD2 (6 bases). The CDR3 runs to 15 residues. The V end lost 2 bases, the J end lost 4 bases, and 11 bases lay between the germline ends. The CDR3 protein is CASSLRRDRTGELFF. The DNA for the CDR3 is TGTGCCAGCAGTTTACGGCGGGATCGCACCGGGGAGCTGTTTTTT.

The V call is TRBV6-1, the J call TRBJ2-1, with TRBD2 matching over 9 bases. The CDR3 totals 15 residues. Germline V gives CDR1 MNHNS, CDR2 SASEGT. V trimming: 6 bases; J trimming: 7 bases; junction bases outside the gene matches: 10. Here the CDR3 reads CASRGGLARANEQFF. In DNA form, the CDR3 reads TGTGCCAGCAGGGGGGGACTAGCTAGGGCGAATGAGCAGTTCTTC.

This clonotype appeared a few times. This chain joins TRBV25-1 and TRBJ2-7; 9 bases fit TRBD1. The germline gives CDR1 MGHDK, CDR2 SYGVNS. This CDR3 is built from 15 residues. J lost 3 bases, V lost 5 bases, and 8 bases had no gene match. The CDR3 here is CASSTGGLRSYEQYF. Written as DNA, the CDR3 is TGTGCCAGCAGTACAGGGGGCTTAAGGAGCTACGAGCAGTACTTC.

This clonotype was observed a handful of times. V usage is TRBV6-2 or TRBV6-3 and J usage is TRBJ2-3; unclear D gene. The CDR3 is made up of 13 amino acids. Trimming took off 0 bases at V and 4 bases at J, with 5 bases between the two ends. Germline V gene data show CDR1 as MNHEY and CDR2 as SVGEGT. The CDR3 DNA sequence: TGTGCCAGCAGTTACTCAGGGCCAGATACGCAGTATTTT. It is translated as CASSYSGPDTQYF.

V usage is TRBV27 and J usage is TRBJ2-5; 7 bases map to TRBD2. The better agreement between TRBJ2-7 and the DNA end casts doubt on the J call. Germline V gene sequence: CDR1 MNHEY, CDR2 SMNVEV (reference sequence). The CDR3 covers 15 residues. The CDR3 protein is CASKVGGSPTCEQYF. CDR3 in DNA: TGTGCCAGCAAGGTCGGCGGGAGCCCGACCTGCGAGCAGTACTTC.

The rearrangement links TRBV6-2 or TRBV6-3 to TRBJ1-5, with D perhaps matching TRBD1 (5 bases). CDR3 length: 15 residues. Trimming removed 6 bases from V and 0 bases from J, with 12 bases in between. Germline V gene sequence: CDR1 MNHEY, CDR2 SVGEGT. CDR3 region: CASSGDCYSNQPQHF. CDR3 nucleotide sequence: TGTGCCAGCAGCGGGGACTGTTATAGCAATCAGCCCCAGCATTTT.

The chain uses TRBV20-1 and TRBJ1-1, with D possibly matching TRBD1 (6 bases). The germline CDR1 and CDR2 sequences are DFQATT and SNEGSKA (reference sequence). The V and J ends lost 5 bases and 5 bases respectively, with 18 bases between them. The CDR3 contains 14 residues. The CDR3: CSAPRKGGNTEAFF. CDR3 sequence (DNA): TGCAGTGCTCCCAGAAAGGGGGGGAATACTGAAGCTTTCTTT.

This clonotype was observed a handful of times. The chain has TRBV5-6 and TRBJ2-7, with D unresolved. Trimming removed 0 bases from V and 5 bases from J, with 12 bases in between. This CDR3 contains 14 residues. Germline CDR1 is SGHDT and CDR2 is YYEEEE. CDR3 bases: TGTGCCAGCAGCTTGGGGGATTTTGCGGACGAGCAGTACTTC. Translating it yields CASSLGDFADEQYF.

The chain recombines TRBV12-5 with TRBJ2-5, with 9 nucleotides matching TRBD1. The germline V gene has CDR1 LGHNT and CDR2 FRNRAP. Trimming removed 4 bases from V and 2 bases from J; junction bases left unmatched: 2. The CDR3 covers 14 residues. The CDR3 loop reads CASGSTGGQETQYF. CDR3 in DNA: TGTGCTAGTGGTTCGACAGGGGGGCAAGAGACCCAGTACTTC. Filled out from reference TRBV12-5 and TRBJ2-5, the complete variable domain reads DARVTQTPRHKVTEMGQEVTMRCQPILGHNTVFWYRQTMMQGLELLAYFRNRAPLDDSGMPKDRFSAEMPDATLATLKIQPSEPRDSAVYFCASGSTGGQETQYFGPGTRLLVL.

This clonotype was counted ten times or more. V and J are TRBV7-2 and TRBJ2-3; D is possibly TRBD2 (5 bases). The germline CDR1 and CDR2 sequences are SGHTA and FQGNSA. The V end was cut by 5 bases, the J end by 0 bases, with 9 bases between. This CDR3 has 14 amino acids. This CDR3 is CASSPWTSTDTQYF. The CDR3 coding sequence is TGTGCCAGCAGCCCCTGGACTAGCACAGATACGCAGTATTTT.

This clonotype was recorded many times. This rearrangement joins TRBV6-1 to TRBJ1-4; unclear D gene. V was trimmed by 1 base and J by 3 bases, leaving 6 bases between them. Germline V CDR1 and CDR2: MNHNS, SASEGT. This CDR3 contains 14 residues. CDR3 nucleotides: TGTGCCAGCAGTGAAGGGGCACCTAATGAAAAACTGTTTTTT. The encoded protein is CASSEGAPNEKLFF.

The V gene is TRBV10-3, the J gene TRBJ1-2; tentatively, D is TRBD1 (5 bases). Trimming removed 6 bases at V and 6 bases at J, with 17 bases between. This CDR3 contains 14 residues. Looked up from germline, CDR1 is ENHRY and CDR2 is SYGVKD. CDR3 nucleotides: TGTGCCATCAGCGAGGCCCAGGGCTGGGATGGCTACACCTTC. It translates to CAISEAQGWDGYTF.

This clonotype was observed a handful of times. The rearrangement links TRBV7-2 to TRBJ1-6; no clear D gene. In germline, CDR1 is SGHTA, CDR2 FQGNSA. The CDR3 runs 17 residues. V was pared by 3 bases and J by 7 bases, with 19 bases between. Written as DNA, the CDR3 is TGTGCCAGCAGCTTCTCCTCTCACCTGACGGCCAATTCACCCCTCCACTTT. It encodes CASSFSSHLTANSPLHF.

This clonotype was seen more than once but under ten times. V is TRBV6-6 and J is TRBJ1-2, with 7 bases aligning to TRBD1. V was clipped by 3 bases and J by 0 bases; unmatched bases: 10. CDR1 is MNHNY, CDR2 SVGAGI, per germline (reference sequence). There are 17 residues in the CDR3. This CDR3 is CASSYPDRLLTNYGYTF. The DNA of the CDR3 is TGTGCCAGCAGTTATCCGGACAGGCTCCTGACTAACTATGGCTACACCTTC.

This clonotype was seen only a few times. V usage is TRBV7-4 and J usage is TRBJ1-2; D gene uncertain. V dropped 1 base and J dropped 7 bases, with 10 bases sitting between them. Germline V gene lookup returns CDR1 SGHVT and CDR2 SQSDAQ. The CDR3 contains 13 residues. This CDR3 is CASSLVNPGGYTF. The CDR3 DNA sequence: TGTGCCAGCAGCTTAGTGAATCCGGGTGGCTACACCTTC.

This clonotype was found a few times. This rearrangement joins TRBV9 to TRBJ2-3; TRBD1 might be the D (5 bases). The CDR3 is made up of 16 amino acids. Trimming removed 0 bases from V and 8 bases from J, with 19 bases in between. Germline assignment: CDR1 SGDLS and CDR2 YYNGEE. The CDR3 nucleotides read TGTGCCAGCAGCGTAGATGGTAGTGGGGCGGCAGGTACGCAGTATTTT. It yields the protein CASSVDGSGAAGTQYF.

The CDR3 spells CASSQDRRGEAFF. CDR3 bases: TGCGCCAGCAGCCAAGATCGTCGGGGTGAAGCTTTCTTT. The chain has TRBV4-1 and TRBJ1-1; D unresolved. The CDR3 totals 13 residues. V was clipped by 0 bases and J by 7 bases, with 9 bases between them. CDR1 is MGHRA and CDR2 is YSYEKL in the germline V gene.

The chain uses TRBV20-1 and TRBJ1-6; D is perhaps TRBD1 (5 bases). V lost 6 bases, J lost 6 bases, and 12 bases lay in between. Germline V gene lookup returns CDR1 DFQATT and CDR2 SNEGSKA (reference sequence). The CDR3 covers 13 residues. The CDR3 bases are TGCAGTGCCCGACAGACAGTTAATTCACCCCTCCACTTT. It specifies CSARQTVNSPLHF.

The V gene is TRBV4-1, the J gene TRBJ2-1; TRBD2 might be the D (6 bases). CDR1 and CDR2 (germline): MGHRA, YSYEKL. Trimming removed 2 bases from V and 6 bases from J, with 14 bases in between. The CDR3 totals 15 residues. The CDR3 nucleotides are TGCGCCAGCAGCCAAAGACTAGTCGCCCTCAATGAGCAGTTCTTC. This encodes CASSQRLVALNEQFF.

The chain uses TRBV20-1 and TRBJ2-5; D tentatively reads TRBD1 or TRBD2 (5 bases each). CDR1 and CDR2 (germline): DFQATT, SNEGSKA (reference sequence). The CDR3 totals 14 residues. V dropped 5 bases and J dropped 5 bases, with 18 bases sitting between them. CDR3 sequence: CSAAGTLGWETQYF. The CDR3 DNA reads as TGCAGTGCTGCAGGGACCTTGGGTTGGGAGACCCAGTACTTC.

The chain links TRBV4-2 to TRBJ1-2, with 7 bases aligning to TRBD1. CDR1 LGHNA and CDR2 YNFKEQ come from the germline V gene. V was clipped by 3 bases and J by 2 bases; unmatched bases: 9. The CDR3 contains 16 residues. The CDR3 DNA is TGTGCCAGCAGCCATGCGGACAGGACCACCAACTATGGCTACACCTTC. The encoded protein is CASSHADRTTNYGYTF.

The V and J genes are TRBV18 and TRBJ1-1; a possible D gene is TRBD1 (5 bases). CDR1 is KGHSH and CDR2 is LQKENI in the germline V gene. This CDR3 is 15 amino acids long. Trimming removed 3 bases at V and 2 bases at J, with 13 bases between. The CDR3 spells CASSPQLGGNTEAFF. CDR3 coding DNA: TGTGCCAGCTCACCCCAACTGGGGGGTAACACTGAAGCTTTCTTT.

V and J are TRBV30 and TRBJ1-1; 9 bases line up with TRBD1. From germline, CDR1 is GTSNPN and CDR2 SVGIG (reference sequence). Trimming removed 4 bases from V and 4 bases from J; junction bases left unmatched: 7. The CDR3 has 14 residues. In DNA, the CDR3 is TGTGCCTGGAACCTTAAGACAGGGGGCACTGAAGCTTTCTTT. Its translation is CAWNLKTGGTEAFF.

V and J are TRBV5-1 and TRBJ2-5; D is possibly TRBD2 (6 bases). Trimming took off 2 bases at V and 11 bases at J, with 13 bases between the two ends. CDR1 is SGHRS, CDR2 YFSETQ, per germline. This CDR3 region has 12 residues. The CDR3 loop reads CASSFSGYKQYF. Written as DNA, the CDR3 is TGCGCCAGCAGCTTTAGCGGCTACAAGCAGTACTTC.

V gene TRBV7-9 combines with J gene TRBJ1-1; TRBD1 matches at 7 bases. The CDR3 totals 17 residues. The junction had 12 bases not matched to a gene; V was cut back by 1 base and J by 4 bases. The germline V gene encodes CDR1 SEHNR and CDR2 FQNEAQ (reference sequence). The CDR3 here is CASSLGYRGREATEAFF. The CDR3 nucleotides are TGTGCCAGCAGCTTAGGATACAGGGGCCGCGAGGCCACTGAAGCTTTCTTT.

The chain is built from TRBV30 and TRBJ2-4; 7 bases line up with TRBD2. The J call is doubtful: the DNA matches TRBJ2-5 better. This CDR3 region has 14 residues. Germline V gene sequence: CDR1 GTSNPN, CDR2 SVGIG (reference sequence). In nucleotides, the CDR3 is TGTGCCTGGAGCTCGACTAGCCTCCAAGAGACCCAGTACTTC. Translation gives CAWSSTSLQETQYF.

The chain recombines TRBV6-1 with TRBJ2-4; a weak D match, TRBD2 (6 bases). This CDR3 region has 13 residues. Looked up from germline, CDR1 is MNHNS and CDR2 is SASEGT. V lost 1 base and J 6 bases, leaving 7 bases between the germline ends. The CDR3 coding sequence is TGTGCCAGCAGTGAAGTCGGGGGAAACATTCAGTACTTC. Translation: CASSEVGGNIQYF.

The gene calls are TRBV6-6 and TRBJ1-2; 7 positions match TRBD1. This CDR3 is 15 amino acids long. Unmatched junction bases numbered 13, after V lost 4 bases and J lost 8 bases. Germline V CDR1 and CDR2: MNHNY, SVGAGI (reference sequence). The chain's CDR3 is CASSSEGTALWGYTF. CDR3 DNA: TGTGCCAGCAGTTCCGAAGGGACAGCTCTATGGGGCTACACCTTC.

This clonotype showed up many times. The chain employs TRBV29-1 and TRBJ2-1; 8 bases agree with TRBD1. Losses at the gene ends were 3 bases for V and 5 bases for J; bases not matched to a gene: 6. CDR1 and CDR2 (germline): SQVTM, ANQGSEA. The CDR3 length is 14 residues. This CDR3 reads CSVEGQGAHNEQFF. CDR3 bases: TGCAGCGTTGAGGGGCAGGGGGCCCACAATGAGCAGTTCTTC.